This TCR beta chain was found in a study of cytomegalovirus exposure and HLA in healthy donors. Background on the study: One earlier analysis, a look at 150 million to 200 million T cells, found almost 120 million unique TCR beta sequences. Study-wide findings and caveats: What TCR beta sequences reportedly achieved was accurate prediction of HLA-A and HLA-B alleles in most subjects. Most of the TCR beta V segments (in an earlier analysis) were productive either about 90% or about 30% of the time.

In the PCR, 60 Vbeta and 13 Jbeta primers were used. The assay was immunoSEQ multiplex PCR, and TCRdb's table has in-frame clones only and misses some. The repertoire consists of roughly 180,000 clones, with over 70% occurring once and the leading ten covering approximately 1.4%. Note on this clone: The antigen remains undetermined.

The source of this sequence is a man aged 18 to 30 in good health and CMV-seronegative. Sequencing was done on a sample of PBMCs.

In nucleotides, the CDR3 is TGTGCCAGCACTGTGGAGACAGACTATCAGCCCCAGCATTTT. Translating it yields CASTVETDYQPQHF. The chain is built from TRBV9 and TRBJ1-5; D is perhaps TRBD1 (5 bases). Trimming pared 6 bases from V and 5 bases from J, leaving 15 bases between. The CDR3 is 14 amino acids. The V gene's germline CDR1 is SGDLS and CDR2 YYNGEE.